The T cell receptor (beta chain) under discussion was sequenced for a study of T cell repertoires in cytomegalovirus infection. Overall study: The public TCR beta signatures pointed to both CMV infection and matching HLA type.

From the reads, TCRdb called clonotypes with MiXCR, one entry per CDR3 protein. The repertoire holds roughly 500,000 distinct CDR3 sequences, with approximately 11% as singletons. J lost 4 bases, V lost 5 bases, and 5 bases had no gene match. The V gene's germline CDR1 is MNHEY and CDR2 SMNVEV (reference sequence). The CDR3 extends over 14 amino acids. At least ten counts were recorded for this clonotype. The TCR comes from a human donor in good health (CMV status not recorded). Some clones in this sample may be carry-over from other donors' samples. The chain links TRBV27 to TRBJ1-2, with 9 bases identical to TRBD1. The source material was PBMCs. The CDR3 sequence: CASSPRDRVYGYTF. CDR3 in DNA: TGTGCCAGCAGTCCTAGGGACAGGGTCTATGGCTACACCTTC.